The T cell receptor beta chain under discussion was sequenced for a study of T cells after yellow fever vaccination. Study-level results: Though it reached lower strength, the secondary response hit its peak faster, day 5 versus 15.

CDR1 and CDR2 (germline): SGHRS, YFSETQ. This CDR3 region has 15 residues. With V trimmed by 4 bases and J by 3 bases, 8 bases remained unmatched. On this clonotype: The antigen is undetermined.

One entry per CDR3 protein results from TCRdb running MiXCR on the 5' RACE reads. Of some 670,000 distinct CDR3 sequences listed, about 12% are singletons. The genes are TRBV5-1 and TRBJ2-7; 9 bases line up with TRBD2. The sequence came from a man aged 30 to 39 who received the YFV17D yellow fever vaccine. The sample was PBMCs, taken on the day of the yellow fever booster vaccination. The CDR3 sequence is CASSPNSGSYYEQYF. The CDR3 nucleotides read TGCGCCAGCAGCCCAAATAGCGGGAGCTACTACGAGCAGTACTTC.